This TCR beta chain comes out of a study of blood T cell repertoires in COVID-19. TCRdb keeps only in-frame clones here, not all; method: immunoSEQ multiplex PCR. The sample has roughly 260,000 clones, 83% seen once. This CDR3 contains 15 residues. Germline assignment: CDR1 SQVTM and CDR2 ANQGSEA. J was trimmed by 2 bases and V by 3 bases; bases with no gene match: 4. The clonotype was recovered from a woman in her thirties or forties who had been exposed to COVID-19. This chain connects TRBV29-1 to TRBJ1-2; 12 positions agree with TRBD1. The sequenced sample consisted of PBMCs or T cells enriched from blood (not recorded which). The CDR3 reads CSVDGTGGVNYGYTF. CDR3 nucleotides: TGCAGCGTTGACGGGACAGGGGGCGTGAACTATGGCTACACCTTC.